One and the same sample provided the 18 T cell receptor beta chains below, sequenced in a study of T-cell reconstitution after alpha-beta-depleted transplantation in children. Unique molecular identifiers were built into the TCRbeta library. TCRdb independently ran MiXCR on the PCR reads; one entry per CDR3 protein. The sample yields more than 450,000 distinct CDR3 sequences, around 17% seen once. The sequencing here drew on PBMCs from the stem cell graft donor, taken from the stem cell graft. Source of these receptors: a human donor who donated a stem cell graft to a child with acute lymphoblastic leukemia.

This sequence joins TRBV19 and TRBJ2-7; 10 positions match TRBD2. Germline V gene data show CDR1 as LNHDA and CDR2 as SQIVND (reference sequence). The length of the CDR3 is 14 residues. The V and J ends lost 5 bases and 3 bases, in that order; junction bases with no gene match: 4. CDR3 in DNA: TGTGCCAGTAGTGATTCTAGCGGGGGCTACGAGCAGTACTTC. Residues: CASSDSSGGYEQYF.

The chain uses TRBV4-1 and TRBJ2-1, with D possibly matching TRBD2 (6 bases). CDR3 size: 16 residues. Germline V lookup: CDR1 MGHRA, CDR2 YSYEKL. V was shortened by 1 base and J by 2 bases, with 12 bases between the two germline ends. As DNA, the CDR3 is TGCGCCAGCAGCCAAGTCGATAGCGGCCCCTACAATGAGCAGTTCTTC. Its protein is CASSQVDSGPYNEQFF.

In nucleotides, the CDR3 is TGCGCCAGCAGCTTGCGGTCAGGGGGGCCCTACGAGCAGTACTTC. Translated, it gives CASSLRSGGPYEQYF. The J gene is TRBJ2-7, the V gene TRBV5-1, with D tentatively TRBD1 (7 bases). The CDR3 has 15 residues. Looked up from germline, CDR1 is SGHRS and CDR2 is YFSETQ. V was trimmed by 1 base and J by 2 bases, leaving 13 bases between them.

A few counts support this clonotype. V usage is TRBV11-2 and J usage is TRBJ2-7; 8 bases match TRBD2. Germline CDR1 SGHAT, CDR2 FQNNGV. The CDR3 runs to 14 residues. With 3 bases clipped from V and 4 bases from J, the junction kept 5 bases outside the gene matches. Here the CDR3 DNA reads TGTGCCAGCAGCTTCCGGGAGGGCGAATACGAGCAGTACTTC. This sequence encodes CASSFREGEYEQYF.

The chain is built from TRBV20-1 and TRBJ2-1, with 11 bases aligning to TRBD2. The CDR3 loop spans 15 amino acids. The V segment lost 6 bases and the J segment 7 bases; nucleotides outside the gene matches: 11. Germline-derived CDR1 and CDR2 are DFQATT and SNEGSKA (reference sequence). CDR3 loop: CSALDTSGRRNEQFF. The CDR3, as DNA: TGCAGTGCCCTTGATACTAGCGGGAGAAGAAATGAGCAGTTCTTC.

This clonotype has at least ten counts. The V gene is TRBV7-9, the J gene TRBJ2-7; 8 nucleotides align to TRBD1. Losses at the gene ends were 5 bases for V and 2 bases for J; bases not matched to a gene: 11. CDR1 SEHNR and CDR2 FQNEAQ come from the germline V gene (reference sequence). The CDR3 is 16 amino acids. The CDR3 coding sequence is TGTGCCAGCAGCGTACACAGGGGGTCTGACCCCTACGAGCAGTACTTC. It yields the protein CASSVHRGSDPYEQYF. Based on the CDR3 plus reference TRBV7-9 and TRBJ2-7, the full variable domain is DTGVSQNPRHKITKRGQNVTFRCDPISEHNRLYWYRQTLGQGPEFLTYFQNEAQLEKSRLLSDRFSAERPKGSFSTLEIQRTEQGDSAMYLCASSVHRGSDPYEQYFGPGTRLTVT.

This clonotype was seen only a few times. CDR3 in amino acids: CSARDGSGAGRISLHF. Here the CDR3 DNA reads TGCAGTGCTAGAGATGGGTCGGGGGCAGGTAGAATATCCCTCCACTTT. The V and J genes are TRBV20-1 and TRBJ1-6; D is possibly TRBD1 (6 bases). V was pared by 0 bases and J by 14 bases, with 23 bases between. Germline CDR1 and CDR2: DFQATT and SNEGSKA (reference sequence). The CDR3 covers 16 residues.

Only a few counts were recorded for this clonotype. The J gene is TRBJ2-1, the V gene TRBV2; D unresolved. From germline, CDR1 is SNHLY and CDR2 FYNNEI. The CDR3 is 14 amino acids. With 2 bases removed from V and 6 bases from J, the gap between germline ends came to 11 bases. The CDR3 is CASSEMRSINEQFF. CDR3 bases: TGTGCCAGCAGTGAAATGAGAAGCATCAATGAGCAGTTCTTC.

This rearrangement joins TRBV24-1 to TRBJ2-3; 9 bases are shared with TRBD1. Germline CDR1 KGHDR, CDR2 SFDVKD. The CDR3 has 17 amino acids. V lost 2 bases, J lost 4 bases, and 9 bases stayed unmatched. The CDR3 region is CATSDWGQGEGADTQYF. The CDR3 nucleotides are TGTGCCACCAGTGATTGGGGACAGGGTGAAGGCGCAGATACGCAGTATTTT.

The chain combines TRBV5-5 with TRBJ1-2, with TRBD1 as a possible D gene (6 bases). Per the germline V gene, CDR1 is SGHKS and CDR2 is YYEKEE (reference sequence). Trimming pared 3 bases from V and 7 bases from J, leaving 13 bases between. This CDR3 contains 13 residues. CDR3 sequence: CASSSLGAGGYTF. In DNA form, the CDR3 reads TGTGCCAGCAGCTCCCTGGGGGCGGGTGGCTACACCTTC.

This clonotype was picked up a small number of times. The chain recombines TRBV12-3 or TRBV12-4 with TRBJ2-7, with D tentatively TRBD1 or TRBD2 (5 bases each). The CDR3 spans 16 residues. The V end lost 5 bases, the J end lost 1 base, and 18 bases lay between the germline ends. The DNA for the CDR3 is TGTGCCAGCAGTCCCGGGCTCGGGGACGGATCCTACGAGCAGTACTTC. This translates into CASSPGLGDGSYEQYF.

The CDR3 is CASSQDGDYGYTF. CDR3 DNA sequence: TGTGCCAGCAGCCAAGACGGAGACTATGGCTACACCTTC. The chain uses TRBV3-1 and TRBJ1-2; D not resolved. Trimming removed 0 bases from V and 3 bases from J, with 5 bases in between. Germline values: CDR1 LGHDT, CDR2 YNNKEL (reference sequence). This CDR3 contains 13 residues.

This chain joins TRBV20-1 and TRBJ1-4; D is perhaps TRBD1 (6 bases). Germline values: CDR1 DFQATT, CDR2 SNEGSKA (reference sequence). The length of the CDR3 is 14 residues. V dropped 2 bases and J dropped 7 bases, with 14 bases sitting between them. Written as DNA, the CDR3 is TGCAGTGCTAGATTCGGGACATTAATTGAAAAACTGTTTTTT. This encodes CSARFGTLIEKLFF.

V gene TRBV25-1 combines with J gene TRBJ1-6, with a tentative D call TRBD1 (5 bases). This CDR3 is built from 16 residues. Trimming stripped 2 bases from V and 9 bases from J, with 17 bases between. From germline, CDR1 is MGHDK and CDR2 SYGVNS. CDR3 amino acids: CASSESLGGRSSPLHF. As DNA, the CDR3 is TGTGCCAGCAGTGAAAGTCTGGGGGGTCGAAGTTCACCCCTCCACTTT.

The chain combines TRBV12-3 or TRBV12-4 with TRBJ2-1, with 7 bases lining up with TRBD2. This CDR3 comprises 15 residues. Trimming took 2 bases from V and 4 from J; bases not matched to a gene: 5. The chain's CDR3 is CASSLSASGYNEQFF. CDR3 sequence (DNA): TGTGCCAGCAGTTTATCGGCTAGCGGTTACAATGAGCAGTTCTTC.

The chain recombines TRBV27 with TRBJ2-1; D is ambiguous. Germline V gene lookup returns CDR1 MNHEY and CDR2 SMNVEV (reference sequence). Trimming removed 1 base from V and 5 bases from J, with 6 bases in between. There are 13 residues in the CDR3. CDR3 in amino acids: CASSLWVNNEQFF. CDR3 nucleotides: TGTGCCAGCAGTTTATGGGTCAACAATGAGCAGTTCTTC.

The rearrangement joins TRBV12-3 or TRBV12-4 to TRBJ2-1; D may be TRBD2 (5 bases). CDR3 size: 18 residues. The ends were cut back, 1 base at V and 0 bases at J, with 16 bases in the middle. CDR3 region: CASSLGFRRTYSYNEQFF. The CDR3, as DNA: TGTGCCAGCAGTTTAGGATTCCGCAGGACTTACTCCTACAATGAGCAGTTCTTC.

There are a few counts of this clonotype. The chain uses TRBV6-5 and TRBJ2-7, with a weak D call TRBD2 (6 bases). V lost 2 bases, J lost 5 bases, and 16 bases lay in between. The CDR3 runs 15 residues. CDR1 and CDR2 (germline): MNHEY, SVGAGI. The CDR3 coding sequence is TGTGCCAGCAGTTACCCGGGCGGGGCAACCCACGAGCAGTACTTC. This translates into CASSYPGGATHEQYF.